The 15 T cell receptor beta chains given below trace back to one sample, sequenced in a study of beta chain features in type 1 diabetes. What was sequenced were expressed TCRB transcripts, since all of the isolated RNA had been reverse transcribed. Sequenced by immunoSEQ multiplex PCR; TCRdb stores in-frame clones only, minus some. The sample consists of about 360,000 clones, around 13% of them appearing once. The sequencing sample was made of naive CD4+ T cells from blood. All receptors come from a man between 18 and 35 years old in good health.

Only a few counts were recorded for this clone. This chain joins TRBV30 and TRBJ1-2, with D unclear. CDR1 and CDR2 from the germline V gene are GTSNPN and SVGIG (reference sequence). Trimming took off 1 base at V and 5 bases at J, with 17 bases between the two ends. The CDR3 contains 15 residues. CDR3: CAWSAELTRPYGYTF. The CDR3 nucleotides are TGTGCCTGGAGTGCGGAGCTAACGCGCCCGTATGGCTACACCTTC.

Worth noting for this clone: The junction departs from the called germline gene at one end, perhaps through a read error. J is TRBJ1-5 and V is TRBV10-3, with D maybe TRBD1 (5 bases). The length of the CDR3 is 12 residues. In germline, CDR1 is ENHRY, CDR2 SYGVKD. CDR3 DNA sequence: TGTGCCACCGGGACTGGCAACCAGCCCCAGCATTTT. As protein: CATGTGNQPQHF.

In this sample, this clone turned up a few times. The CDR3 DNA reads TGTGCCAGCAGTTACGAGAGGGACTGGGCCTACGAGCAGTACTTC. Protein product: CASSYERDWAYEQYF. The gene calls are TRBV6-5 and TRBJ2-7; the D gene is possibly TRBD2 (6 bases). Trimming pared 2 bases from V and 2 bases from J, leaving 13 bases between. CDR3 length equals 15 residues. Germline V lookup: CDR1 MNHEY, CDR2 SVGAGI.

V gene TRBV10-3 combines with J gene TRBJ1-1, with D perhaps matching TRBD1 (5 bases). Germline CDR1 reads ENHRY; CDR2 reads SYGVKD. This CDR3 has 15 residues. The V and J ends lost 0 bases and 1 base respectively, with 9 bases between them. CDR3 nucleotides: TGTGCCATCAGTGAGTCGCGGCAGGGGAACACTGAAGCTTTCTTT. Amino acids: CAISESRQGNTEAFF.

The chain carries TRBV7-9 and TRBJ1-4, with 7 positions matching TRBD1. This CDR3 contains 15 residues. Unmatched junction bases numbered 7, after V lost 4 bases and J lost 5 bases. Germline lookup yields CDR1 SEHNR and CDR2 FQNEAQ (reference sequence). CDR3 bases: TGTGCCAGCAGCTCTCCGGGACAGATAAATGAAAAACTGTTTTTT. It specifies CASSSPGQINEKLFF.

The gene calls are TRBV7-2 and TRBJ2-4, with 8 bases fitting TRBD2. J was trimmed by 0 bases and V by 3 bases; bases with no gene match: 7. This CDR3 comprises 17 residues. Germline CDR1 and CDR2: SGHTA and FQGNSA. The CDR3 DNA sequence: TGTGCCAGCAGCTTGGACACTAGCGGACTAGCCAAAAACATTCAGTACTTC. It encodes CASSLDTSGLAKNIQYF.

This chain's CDR3 is CASSLGGTGNTIYF. The DNA for the CDR3 is TGTGCCAGCAGTTTAGGGGGGACTGGAAACACCATATATTTT. This chain connects TRBV28 to TRBJ1-3; D possibly corresponds to TRBD1 (5 bases). Between the trimmed V and J ends, which lost 2 bases and 2 bases, there was a span of 7 bases. The CDR3 consists of 14 residues. Germline V gene data show CDR1 as MDHEN and CDR2 as SYDVKM.

There are a few counts of this clone. V and J are TRBV30 and TRBJ1-5; possible D gene TRBD1, 6 bases. Trimming removed 5 bases at V and 5 bases at J, with 13 bases between. The CDR3 has 13 residues. Germline CDR1 GTSNPN, CDR2 SVGIG (reference sequence). In DNA form, the CDR3 reads TGTGCCTGGGCGCGGGGGGGCGATCAGCCCCAGCATTTT. It is translated as CAWARGGDQPQHF.

The chain is built from TRBV4-3 and TRBJ2-1, with 9 bases fitting TRBD2. V trimming: 4 bases; J trimming: 2 bases; junction bases outside the gene matches: 6. The CDR3 runs to 16 residues. Germline loops: CDR1 LGHNA, CDR2 YSLEER. CDR3 residues: CASSPLAGLAYNEQFF. CDR3 DNA: TGCGCCAGCAGCCCGCTAGCGGGGTTGGCCTACAATGAGCAGTTCTTC.

This clone was picked up a small number of times. This chain joins TRBV9 and TRBJ2-5, with D uncertain. With 0 bases removed from V and 0 bases from J, the gap between germline ends came to 9 bases. CDR1 and CDR2 from the germline V gene are SGDLS and YYNGEE. The CDR3 consists of 15 residues. CDR3 region: CASSVDPVYQETQYF. In nucleotides, the CDR3 is TGTGCCAGCAGCGTAGACCCGGTGTACCAAGAGACCCAGTACTTC.

This chain uses TRBV4-1 with TRBJ1-2; 7 nucleotides match TRBD1. The CDR3 covers 16 residues. Germline loops: CDR1 MGHRA, CDR2 YSYEKL. With 1 base clipped from V and 0 bases from J, the junction kept 5 bases outside the gene matches. This CDR3 is CASSQARGRANYGYTF. CDR3 in DNA: TGCGCCAGCAGCCAAGCCAGGGGGAGAGCTAACTATGGCTACACCTTC.

This chain joins TRBV5-1 and TRBJ2-1; 11 nucleotides match TRBD1. This CDR3 spans 14 amino acids. The ends lost 1 base at V and 7 bases at J; junction bases unmatched: 1. Germline V gene data show CDR1 as SGHRS and CDR2 as YFSETQ. The CDR3 DNA follows: TGCGCCAGCAGCTTGAGGGACAGGGGGAATGAGCAGTTCTTC. Protein sequence: CASSLRDRGNEQFF.

The rearrangement uses TRBV29-1 and TRBJ1-2; no clear D gene. The V gene lost 1 base and the J gene lost 4 bases, with 13 bases spanning the gap. This CDR3 is 14 amino acids long. Germline values: CDR1 SQVTM, CDR2 ANQGSEA. The CDR3 DNA sequence: TGCAGCGTTGAAGTAAACGAGCCAACCTATGGCTACACCTTC. Amino acid sequence: CSVEVNEPTYGYTF.

This clone has only a few counts. The V and J genes are TRBV29-1 and TRBJ1-2; TRBD1 aligns across 7 bases. Germline V gene lookup returns CDR1 SQVTM and CDR2 ANQGSEA. J gave up 0 bases and V 6 bases, and 7 bases lay outside the gene matches. The CDR3 totals 14 residues. This chain's CDR3 is CSVQQGIANYGYTF. The DNA for the CDR3 is TGCAGCGTCCAACAGGGGATCGCTAACTATGGCTACACCTTC.

This clone was recorded a few times. The chain couples TRBV30 to TRBJ1-4; 9 nucleotides match TRBD1. The V and J ends lost 2 bases and 8 bases, in that order; junction bases with no gene match: 6. CDR3 length: 14 residues. Looked up from germline, CDR1 is GTSNPN and CDR2 is SVGIG (reference sequence). The CDR3 spells CAWSPTGGMEKLFF. CDR3 in DNA: TGTGCCTGGAGTCCGACAGGGGGAATGGAAAAACTGTTTTTT.